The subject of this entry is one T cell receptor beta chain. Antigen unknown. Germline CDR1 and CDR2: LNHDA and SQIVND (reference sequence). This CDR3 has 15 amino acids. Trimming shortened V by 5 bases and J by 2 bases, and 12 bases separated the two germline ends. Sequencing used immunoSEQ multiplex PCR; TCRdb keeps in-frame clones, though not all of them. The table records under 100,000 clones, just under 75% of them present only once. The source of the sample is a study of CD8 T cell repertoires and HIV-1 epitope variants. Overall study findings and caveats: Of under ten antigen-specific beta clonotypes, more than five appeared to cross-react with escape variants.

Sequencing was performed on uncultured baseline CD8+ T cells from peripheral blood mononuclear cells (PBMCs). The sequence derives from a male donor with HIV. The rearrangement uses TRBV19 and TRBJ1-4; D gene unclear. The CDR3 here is CASSESGATNEKLFF. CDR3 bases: TGTGCCAGTAGTGAGAGCGGAGCGACTAATGAAAAACTGTTTTTT.